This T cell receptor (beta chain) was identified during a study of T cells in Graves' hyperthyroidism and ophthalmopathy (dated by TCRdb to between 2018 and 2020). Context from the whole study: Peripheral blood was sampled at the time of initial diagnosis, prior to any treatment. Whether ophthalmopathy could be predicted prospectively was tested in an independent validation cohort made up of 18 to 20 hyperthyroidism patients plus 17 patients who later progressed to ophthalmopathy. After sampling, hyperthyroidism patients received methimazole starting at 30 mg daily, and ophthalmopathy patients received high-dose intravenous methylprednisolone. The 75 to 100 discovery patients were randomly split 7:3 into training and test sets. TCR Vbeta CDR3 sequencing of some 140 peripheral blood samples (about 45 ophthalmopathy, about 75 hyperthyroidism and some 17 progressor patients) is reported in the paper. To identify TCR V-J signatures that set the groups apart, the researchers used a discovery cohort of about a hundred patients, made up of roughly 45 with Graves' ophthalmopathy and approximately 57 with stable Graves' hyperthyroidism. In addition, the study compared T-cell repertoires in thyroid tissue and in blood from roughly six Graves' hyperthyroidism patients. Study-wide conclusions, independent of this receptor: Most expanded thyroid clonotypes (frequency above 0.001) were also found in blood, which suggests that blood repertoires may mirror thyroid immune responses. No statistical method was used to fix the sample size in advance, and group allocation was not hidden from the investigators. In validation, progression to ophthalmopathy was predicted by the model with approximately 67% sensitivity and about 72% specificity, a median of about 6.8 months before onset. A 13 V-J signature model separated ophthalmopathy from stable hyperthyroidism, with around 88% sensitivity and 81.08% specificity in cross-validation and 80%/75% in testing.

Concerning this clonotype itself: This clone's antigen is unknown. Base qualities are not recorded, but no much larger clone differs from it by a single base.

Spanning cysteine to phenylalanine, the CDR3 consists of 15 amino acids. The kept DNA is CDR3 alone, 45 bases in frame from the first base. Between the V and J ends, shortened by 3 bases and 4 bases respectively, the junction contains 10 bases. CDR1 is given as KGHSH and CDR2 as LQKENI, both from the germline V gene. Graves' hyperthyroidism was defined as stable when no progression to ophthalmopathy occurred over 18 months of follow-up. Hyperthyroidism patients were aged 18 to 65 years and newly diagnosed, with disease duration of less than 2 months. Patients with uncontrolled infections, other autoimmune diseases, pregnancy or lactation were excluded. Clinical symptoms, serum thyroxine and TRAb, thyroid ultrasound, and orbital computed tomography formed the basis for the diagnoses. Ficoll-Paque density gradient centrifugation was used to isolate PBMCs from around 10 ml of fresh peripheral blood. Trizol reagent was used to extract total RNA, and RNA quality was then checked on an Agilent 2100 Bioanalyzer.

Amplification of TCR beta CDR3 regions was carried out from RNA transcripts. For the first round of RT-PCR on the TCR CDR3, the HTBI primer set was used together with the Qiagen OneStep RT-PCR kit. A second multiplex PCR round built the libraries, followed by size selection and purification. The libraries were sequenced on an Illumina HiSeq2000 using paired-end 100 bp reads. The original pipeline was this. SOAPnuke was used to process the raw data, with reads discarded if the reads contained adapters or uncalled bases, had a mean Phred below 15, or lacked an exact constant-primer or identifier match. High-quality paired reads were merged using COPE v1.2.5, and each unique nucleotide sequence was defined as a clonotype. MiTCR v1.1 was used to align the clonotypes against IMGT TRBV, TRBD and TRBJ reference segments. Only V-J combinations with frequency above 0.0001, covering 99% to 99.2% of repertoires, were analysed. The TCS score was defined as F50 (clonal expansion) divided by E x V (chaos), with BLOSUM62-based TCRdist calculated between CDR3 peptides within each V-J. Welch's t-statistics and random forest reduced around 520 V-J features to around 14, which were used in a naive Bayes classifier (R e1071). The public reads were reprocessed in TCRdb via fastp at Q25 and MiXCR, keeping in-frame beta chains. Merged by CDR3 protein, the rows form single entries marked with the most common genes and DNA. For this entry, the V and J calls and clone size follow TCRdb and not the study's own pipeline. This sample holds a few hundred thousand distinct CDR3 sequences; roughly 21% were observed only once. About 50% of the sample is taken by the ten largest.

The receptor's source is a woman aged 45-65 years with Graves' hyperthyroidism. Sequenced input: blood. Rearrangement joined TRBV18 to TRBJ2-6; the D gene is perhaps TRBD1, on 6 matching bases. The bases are TGTGCCAGCTCACCGGGGGCGCCAGGGGCCAACGTCCTGACTTTC. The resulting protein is CASSPGAPGANVLTF.